What follows describes a single T cell receptor beta chain. Its specificity is not known. The data derive from a study of post-analysis software for immune sequencing data. Study details: Courses of disease covered relapsing-remitting, secondary progressive and progressive-relapsing multiple sclerosis.

Study-level results: Higher frequency in patients than in controls was seen for five TRBV segments, with TRBV5-6, TRBV5-1 and TRBV20-1 among them.

Unique molecular identifiers were present in the TCR beta cDNA libraries. Via MiXCR, TCRdb re-called the PCR reads, giving one row per CDR3 protein. Of hundreds of thousands of distinct CDR3 sequences detected, 36% appear once; the ten largest clones hold more than 4%. This CDR3 region has 17 residues. Trimming took 3 bases from V and 11 from J, leaving 27 bases between them. The chain combines TRBV12-3 or TRBV12-4 with TRBJ2-3; D perhaps matches TRBD2 (6 bases). Sample: blood. The TCR was taken from a girl aged 10 to 17 with multiple sclerosis. This CDR3 is CASSFTRLGERTDVQYF. In nucleotides, the CDR3 is TGTGCCAGCAGTTTCACCAGACTAGGGGAGCGCACAGATGTGCAGTATTTT.